The 12 T cell receptor beta chains given below trace back to one sample, sequenced in a study of blood T cell repertoires in COVID-19. Data came from immunoSEQ multiplex PCR; TCRdb stores just in-frame clones and leaves some out. The table includes about 300,000 clones, more than 75% detected once. The sample taken for sequencing was PBMCs or T cells enriched from blood (not recorded which). Every receptor here comes from a man in his thirties or forties who had recovered from COVID-19.

The rearrangement links TRBV6-5 to TRBJ1-1, with 8 bases matching TRBD1. V dropped 6 bases and J dropped 1; count of bases not matched to a gene: 7. The CDR3 is 15 residues long. Germline loops: CDR1 MNHEY, CDR2 SVGAGI. CDR3 nucleotides: TGTGCCAGCAGCCGGACCGGACAGGGGAACACTGAAGCTTTCTTT. Its translation is CASSRTGQGNTEAFF.

The chain combines TRBV7-6 with TRBJ2-7; D possibly corresponds to TRBD1 (5 bases). Trimming shortened V by 2 bases and J by 3 bases, and 20 bases separated the two germline ends. Germline-derived CDR1 and CDR2 are SGHVS and FNYEAQ. This CDR3 spans 17 amino acids. For the CDR3, the DNA is TGTGCCAGCAGCTTACTTTGGGCCAGGGCCGAAAACTACGAGCAGTACTTC. Its protein is CASSLLWARAENYEQYF.

This clone was seen only a few times. The V gene is TRBV5-6, the J gene TRBJ1-3, with TRBD1 identical over 7 bases. In germline, CDR1 is SGHDT, CDR2 YYEEEE. This CDR3 has 15 amino acids. The V gene end was trimmed by 0 bases and the J gene end by 4 bases; junction bases not matched to a gene: 4. CDR3 nucleotide sequence: TGTGCCAGCAGCTTGGTCCCGGGACAGGGAAACACCATATATTTT. Amino acids: CASSLVPGQGNTIYF.

This chain uses TRBV29-1 with TRBJ1-5, with D perhaps matching TRBD1 (6 bases). The CDR3 runs 14 residues. The V gene's germline CDR1 is SQVTM and CDR2 ANQGSEA. Trimming pared 5 bases from V and 2 bases from J, leaving 13 bases between. Here the CDR3 reads CSVKWGPGNQPQHF. The CDR3 DNA sequence: TGCAGCGTTAAGTGGGGGCCCGGCAATCAGCCCCAGCATTTT.

This clone was recorded once. The CDR3: CASRRASGDSYEQYF. The CDR3 DNA reads as TGTGCCAGTAGGCGGGCTAGCGGGGACTCCTACGAGCAGTACTTC. V gene TRBV19 combines with J gene TRBJ2-7; TRBD2 matches 9 bases. This CDR3 has 15 residues. V gave up 6 bases and J gave up 0 bases; unmatched junction bases: 6. The germline CDR1 and CDR2 sequences are LNHDA and SQIVND (reference sequence).

The chain is built from TRBV11-3 and TRBJ2-3, with D tentatively TRBD2 (7 bases). The CDR3 sequence is 15 residues long. CDR1 and CDR2 (germline): SGHNT, YENEEA. Trimming stripped 6 bases from V and 5 bases from J, with 18 bases between. CDR3 nucleotide sequence: TGTGCCAGCAGGCTCCTTCAGGGGAGGGGAGATACGCAGTATTTT. Amino acids: CASRLLQGRGDTQYF.

The rearrangement links TRBV5-6 to TRBJ2-3; D is undetermined. The CDR3 covers 14 residues. V lost 2 bases to trimming and J lost 2 bases, with 9 bases between them. Germline CDR1 is SGHDT and CDR2 is YYEEEE. The CDR3 DNA follows: TGTGCCAGCAGCTTTTTCGGTAACACAGATACGCAGTATTTT. It translates to CASSFFGNTDTQYF.

The chain recombines TRBV28 with TRBJ1-2; maybe TRBD1 (5 bases). The germline gives CDR1 MDHEN, CDR2 SYDVKM. The CDR3 spans 15 residues. V was clipped by 2 bases and J by 4 bases, with 14 bases between them. CDR3 in amino acids: CASSLIPGGGYGYTF. CDR3 bases: TGTGCCAGCAGTTTAATCCCGGGCGGGGGCTATGGCTACACCTTC.

The chain couples TRBV7-9 to TRBJ2-7; 9 bases agree with TRBD2. CDR3 length equals 17 residues. The germline gives CDR1 SEHNR, CDR2 FQNEAQ (reference sequence). V shed 5 bases and J 0 bases; nucleotides not matched to a gene: 11. This CDR3 is CASSPIAFSGGSYEQYF. In nucleotides, the CDR3 is TGTGCCAGCAGCCCGATCGCCTTTAGCGGGGGCTCCTACGAGCAGTACTTC.

This sequence joins TRBV12-5 and TRBJ2-3; 13 bases map to TRBD2. V lost 5 bases to trimming and J lost 10 bases; unmatched junction nucleotides: 12. Germline lookup yields CDR1 LGHNT and CDR2 FRNRAP. The CDR3 spans 16 residues. CDR3 nucleotide sequence: TGTGCTAGTGGTAGAACTAGCGGGAGGGCCCCTCTGGCGCAGTATTTT. It translates to CASGRTSGRAPLAQYF.

The chain uses TRBV5-4 and TRBJ2-5, with 8 bases lining up with TRBD2. Germline loops: CDR1 SGHNT, CDR2 YYREEE (reference sequence). V shed 5 bases and J 2 bases; nucleotides not matched to a gene: 8. The CDR3 length is 15 residues. In nucleotides, the CDR3 is TGTGCCAGCAGTATCATAGCGGGGACGCAAGAGACCCAGTACTTC. It codes for CASSIIAGTQETQYF.

The rearrangement joins TRBV4-1 to TRBJ1-3, with 9 bases that match TRBD1. The CDR3 consists of 17 residues. Trimming removed 4 bases from V and 3 bases from J; junction bases left unmatched: 10. Looked up from germline, CDR1 is MGHRA and CDR2 is YSYEKL. This CDR3 reads CASSPKWGTGRGNTIYF. CDR3 DNA sequence: TGCGCCAGCAGCCCCAAATGGGGGACAGGGCGTGGAAACACCATATATTTT.